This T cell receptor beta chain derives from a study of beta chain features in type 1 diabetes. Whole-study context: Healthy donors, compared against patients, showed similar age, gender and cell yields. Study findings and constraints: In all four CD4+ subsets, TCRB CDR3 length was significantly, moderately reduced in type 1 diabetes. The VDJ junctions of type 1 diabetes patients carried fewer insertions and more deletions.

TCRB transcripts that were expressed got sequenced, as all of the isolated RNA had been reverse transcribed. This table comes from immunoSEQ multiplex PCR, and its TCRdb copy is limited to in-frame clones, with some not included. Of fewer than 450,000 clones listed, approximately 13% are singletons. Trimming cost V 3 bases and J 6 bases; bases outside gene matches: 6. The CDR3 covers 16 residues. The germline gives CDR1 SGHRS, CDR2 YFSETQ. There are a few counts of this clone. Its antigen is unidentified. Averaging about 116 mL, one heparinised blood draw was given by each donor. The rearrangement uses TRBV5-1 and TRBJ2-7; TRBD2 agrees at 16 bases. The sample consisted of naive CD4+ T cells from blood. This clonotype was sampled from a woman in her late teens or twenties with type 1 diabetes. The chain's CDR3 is CASSSGTSGRAAEQYV. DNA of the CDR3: TGCGCCAGCAGCTCCGGGACTAGCGGGAGGGCCGCCGAGCAGTACGTC.